The next 24 T cell receptor beta chains were all read from a single sample in a study of T cells in Graves' hyperthyroidism and ophthalmopathy. RNA transcripts served as the template for amplifying TCR beta CDR3 regions. RT-PCR in the first round (using the HTBI primer set) targeted the TCR CDR3. TCRdb recomputed calls from the multiplex PCR reads with MiXCR, one row per CDR3 protein. The table has 490,000 or so distinct CDR3 sequences, around 43% seen once. Material for sequencing was peripheral blood or thyroid tissue (not recorded which). The receptors were sampled from an adult woman with Graves' disease, either hyperthyroidism or ophthalmopathy (not recorded which).

In regard to this clonotype: A read error is possible here, since a much larger clone lies one base away. The rearrangement uses TRBV5-1 and TRBJ2-7; D unresolved. Germline V lookup: CDR1 SGHRS, CDR2 YFSETQ. CDR3 size: 12 residues. The CDR3 loop is CASMFPSHEQCF. In nucleotides, the CDR3 is TGCGCCAGCATGTTCCCCTCCCACGAGCAGTGCTTC.

The chain carries TRBV18 and TRBJ1-4; no definite D call. V lost 3 bases, J lost 5 bases, and 13 bases lay in between. Germline CDR1 and CDR2: KGHSH and LQKENI. The CDR3 is made up of 15 amino acids. In DNA form, the CDR3 reads TGTGCCAGCTCACCTCGAGAGGGCCGAAATGAAAAACTGTTTTTT. It specifies CASSPREGRNEKLFF.

The V gene is TRBV7-8, the J gene TRBJ2-7, with D hard to call. The V and J ends lost 5 bases and 4 bases respectively, with 15 bases between them. CDR3 size: 14 residues. Looked up from germline, CDR1 is SGHVS and CDR2 is FQNEAQ. CDR3 region: CASSITEPPYEQYF. CDR3 coding DNA: TGTGCCAGCAGCATAACAGAGCCTCCTTACGAGCAGTACTTC.

The chain links TRBV29-1 to TRBJ2-7, with 11 bases aligning to TRBD2. CDR1 is SQVTM, CDR2 ANQGSEA, per germline. The trim removed 8 bases at V and 5 bases at J, leaving 5 bases unmatched. This CDR3 region has 12 residues. CDR3: CSFSGRADEQYF. CDR3 nucleotides: TGCAGCTTTAGCGGGAGGGCGGACGAGCAGTACTTC.

This clonotype was counted many times. The rearrangement uses TRBV3-1 and TRBJ1-5; D call uncertain. Germline assignment: CDR1 LGHDT and CDR2 YNNKEL (reference sequence). The CDR3 contains 13 residues. Deletions cut 3 bases from V and 7 bases from J, with 10 bases between. The DNA of the CDR3 is TGTGCCAGCAGCCAGTCCCCGGGGCAGCCCCAGCATTTT. It translates to CASSQSPGQPQHF.

The chain links TRBV29-1 to TRBJ2-1; no clear D gene. This CDR3 region has 14 residues. The germline CDR1 and CDR2 sequences are SQVTM and ANQGSEA. Trimming removed 0 bases at V and 3 bases at J, with 9 bases between. The CDR3 protein is CSVEESPVYNEQFF. In DNA form, the CDR3 reads TGCAGCGTTGAAGAGAGCCCGGTCTACAATGAGCAGTTCTTC.

The table lists this clonotype with a few counts. This chain joins TRBV7-2 and TRBJ1-2; 9 nucleotides align to TRBD1. This CDR3 is 17 amino acids long. J lost 8 bases, V lost 2 bases, and 15 bases had no gene match. The germline gives CDR1 SGHTA, CDR2 FQGNSA. The chain's CDR3 is CASSLRTTGGVVRGYTF. Written as DNA, the CDR3 is TGTGCCAGCAGCTTACGCACAACAGGGGGCGTAGTTCGCGGCTACACCTTC. Combining the CDR3 with reference TRBV7-2 and TRBJ1-2 gives the whole variable domain GAGVSQSPSNKVTEKGKDVELRCDPISGHTALYWYRQSLGQGLEFLIYFQGNSAPDKSGLPSDRFSAERTGGSVSTLTIQRTQQEDSAVYLCASSLRTTGGVVRGYTFGSGTRLTVV.

This chain links TRBV10-3 with TRBJ1-4; the match to TRBD1 covers 10 bases. V was pared by 1 base and J by 8 bases, with 10 bases of the junction left unmatched. From germline, CDR1 is ENHRY and CDR2 SYGVKD. This CDR3 has 17 residues. CDR3 residues: CAISEFSGQGNREKLFF. The CDR3 bases are TGTGCCATCAGTGAGTTTTCGGGACAGGGGAATCGAGAAAAACTGTTTTTT.

The chain joins TRBV7-9 to TRBJ2-7; 8 bases line up with TRBD1. The CDR3 runs 15 residues. The germline CDR1 and CDR2 sequences are SEHNR and FQNEAQ (reference sequence). V lost 7 bases, J lost 3 bases, and 11 bases stayed unmatched. This chain's CDR3 is CASTSGQGAIYEQYF. The CDR3 DNA is TGTGCCAGCACCTCGGGGCAGGGGGCGATCTACGAGCAGTACTTC.

Comment on this clonotype: The germline gene is not matched at one end of the junction; a read error may be the cause. The chain recombines TRBV7-9 with TRBJ1-2; 11 positions match TRBD1. From germline, CDR1 is SEHNR and CDR2 FQNEAQ (reference sequence). The CDR3 runs to 16 residues. The CDR3 sequence is CASSQLGTGGESGYTF. In DNA, the CDR3 is TGCGCCAGCAGCCAACTCGGGACAGGGGGGGAATCTGGCTACACCTTC.

The genes are TRBV20-1 and TRBJ2-7; 10 bases fit TRBD1. Trimming at V came to 1 base and at J to 4 bases, leaving 13 bases not matched to a gene. Germline V gene data show CDR1 as DFQATT and CDR2 as SNEGSKA (reference sequence). The CDR3 consists of 17 residues. CDR3: CSARGDRGMSPGYEQYF. In nucleotides, the CDR3 is TGCAGTGCTAGAGGGGACAGGGGCATGTCCCCTGGGTACGAGCAGTACTTC.

The genes are TRBV20-1 and TRBJ1-2, with D possibly TRBD1 on 5 matching bases. V lost 3 bases to trimming and J lost 1 base, with 15 bases between them. Germline CDR1 DFQATT, CDR2 SNEGSKA (reference sequence). The CDR3 is 15 amino acids. The CDR3 DNA follows: TGCAGTGCTAGGGGGGGAATCGGGAGTAACTATGGCTACACCTTC. It translates to CSARGGIGSNYGYTF.

This clonotype was detected ten times or more. This chain links TRBV15 with TRBJ1-1; D not resolved. Germline V gene sequence: CDR1 LNHNV, CDR2 YYDKDF (reference sequence). This CDR3 contains 15 residues. Between the trimmed V and J ends, which lost 1 base and 8 bases, there was a span of 17 bases. The CDR3 sequence: CATSRGYSAAGEAFF. CDR3 DNA: TGTGCCACCAGCAGAGGATACAGTGCGGCCGGCGAAGCTTTCTTT.

The chain couples TRBV7-9 to TRBJ2-5; D is uncertain. This CDR3 is 18 amino acids long. Germline V CDR1 and CDR2: SEHNR, FQNEAQ (reference sequence). Trimming took 5 bases from V and 4 from J, leaving 26 bases between them. As DNA, the CDR3 is TGTGCCAGCAGCCCTGCCCCCGCGGCCCCAAGAAGCCGAGAGACCCAGTACTTC. Protein: CASSPAPAAPRSRETQYF.

The chain recombines TRBV7-9 with TRBJ1-2, with D maybe TRBD1 (5 bases). This CDR3 has 16 amino acids. Trimming stripped 5 bases from V and 6 bases from J, with 22 bases between. Germline V gives CDR1 SEHNR, CDR2 FQNEAQ (reference sequence). CDR3 sequence (DNA): TGTGCCAGCAGCCGAACGGACACTTCCGGGGACGATGGCTACACCTTC. Its protein product is CASSRTDTSGDDGYTF. The full variable domain, in which reference TRBV7-9 and TRBJ1-2 provide the parts outside the CDR3, is DTGVSQNPRHKITKRGQNVTFRCDPISEHNRLYWYRQTLGQGPEFLTYFQNEAQLEKSRLLSDRFSAERPKGSFSTLEIQRTEQGDSAMYLCASSRTDTSGDDGYTFGSGTRLTVV.

The V gene is TRBV11-2, the J gene TRBJ1-3; D is ambiguous. CDR3 size: 14 residues. V was shortened by 4 bases and J by 7 bases, with 14 bases between the two germline ends. The germline V gene encodes CDR1 SGHAT and CDR2 FQNNGV. The CDR3 coding sequence is TGTGCCAGCAGCTCCTCGTCCACAGCGAACACCATATATTTT. The encoded protein is CASSSSSTANTIYF.

This clonotype appeared many times. The chain's CDR3 is CSVTQRGIPAGELFF. The CDR3 coding sequence is TGCAGCGTTACTCAGAGAGGGATCCCCGCCGGGGAGCTGTTTTTT. The chain employs TRBV29-1 and TRBJ2-2; possibly TRBD2 for D (5 bases). Trimming left V 5 bases short and J 6 bases short, with 19 bases between. The germline gives CDR1 SQVTM, CDR2 ANQGSEA. The CDR3 totals 15 residues.

The J gene is TRBJ2-5, the V gene TRBV7-2, with 8 bases aligning to TRBD2. J gave up 7 bases and V 5 bases, and 12 bases lay outside the gene matches. CDR3 length: 15 amino acids. The germline V gene has CDR1 SGHTA and CDR2 FQGNSA. This chain's CDR3 is CASSPRGIGGGTQYF. The CDR3 nucleotides read TGTGCCAGCAGCCCCCGAGGGATCGGGGGGGGGACCCAGTACTTC.

This clonotype was seen a few times. This chain connects TRBV28 to TRBJ1-4, with TRBD1 matching 9 bases. CDR3 length: 14 amino acids. Trimming cost V 8 bases and J 8 bases; bases outside gene matches: 9. Germline loops: CDR1 MDHEN, CDR2 SYDVKM. CDR3 bases: TGTGCCAGCCGAACAGGGGGCGTTAGCGAAAAACTGTTTTTT. This codes for CASRTGGVSEKLFF. The full variable domain, rest sourced from reference TRBV28 and TRBJ1-4, is DVKVTQSSRYLVKRTGEKVFLECVQDMDHENMFWYRQDPGLGLRLIYFSYDVKMKEKGDIPEGYSVSREKKERFSLILESASTNQTSMYLCASRTGGVSEKLFFGSGTQLSVL.

The chain combines TRBV10-3 with TRBJ1-1, with 7 bases aligning to TRBD1. J was trimmed by 0 bases and V by 7 bases; bases with no gene match: 2. The CDR3 has 13 amino acids. CDR1 and CDR2 (germline): ENHRY, SYGVKD. CDR3: CAIMGQMNTEAFF. In DNA, the CDR3 is TGTGCCATCATGGGACAGATGAACACTGAAGCTTTCTTT.

This chain connects TRBV7-9 to TRBJ1-2, with D possibly being TRBD1 (6 bases). V was pared by 1 base and J by 7 bases, with 10 bases between. CDR3 size: 13 residues. Looked up from germline, CDR1 is SEHNR and CDR2 is FQNEAQ (reference sequence). DNA of the CDR3: TGTGCCAGCAGCTTAGTGACAGGCCTTGGCTACACCTTC. Protein product: CASSLVTGLGYTF.

This clonotype was detected many times. V gene TRBV7-2 combines with J gene TRBJ2-7; 12 positions match TRBD2. Trimming cost V 3 bases and J 5 bases; bases outside gene matches: 8. The CDR3 contains 16 residues. The V gene's germline CDR1 is SGHTA and CDR2 FQGNSA. CDR3 amino acids: CASSFTSGRTFNEQYF. In DNA, the CDR3 is TGTGCCAGCAGCTTTACTAGCGGGAGGACCTTCAACGAGCAGTACTTC.

This clonotype showed up many times. This chain links TRBV6-1 with TRBJ1-2; TRBD1 might be the D (6 bases). The V gene's germline CDR1 is MNHNS and CDR2 SASEGT. Trimming removed 4 bases from V and 6 bases from J, with 12 bases in between. The CDR3 has 13 amino acids. The chain's CDR3 is CASSAGHRNGYTF. CDR3 nucleotide sequence: TGTGCCAGCAGTGCGGGACATCGAAATGGCTACACCTTC.

CDR3 residues: CASGGNSGYTF. CDR3 bases: TGTGCCAGCGGGGGTAATAGTGGCTACACCTTC. The chain links TRBV11-2 to TRBJ1-2, with a tentative D call TRBD1 (5 bases). Germline CDR1 and CDR2: SGHAT and FQNNGV. V gave up 8 bases and J gave up 7 bases, with 11 bases separating them. The CDR3 extends over 11 amino acids.